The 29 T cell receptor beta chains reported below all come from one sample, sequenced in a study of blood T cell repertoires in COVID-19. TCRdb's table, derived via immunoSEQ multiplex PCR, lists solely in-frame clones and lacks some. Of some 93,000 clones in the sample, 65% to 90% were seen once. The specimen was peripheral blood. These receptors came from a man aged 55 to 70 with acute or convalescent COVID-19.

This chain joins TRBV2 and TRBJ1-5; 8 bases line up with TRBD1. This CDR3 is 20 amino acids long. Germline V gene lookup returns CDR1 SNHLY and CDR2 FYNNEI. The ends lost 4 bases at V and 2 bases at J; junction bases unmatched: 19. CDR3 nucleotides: TGTGCCAGCAGTGGGATGCTCCTAGGACAGGGACCACTGGGCAATCAGCCCCAGCATTTT. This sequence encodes CASSGMLLGQGPLGNQPQHF.

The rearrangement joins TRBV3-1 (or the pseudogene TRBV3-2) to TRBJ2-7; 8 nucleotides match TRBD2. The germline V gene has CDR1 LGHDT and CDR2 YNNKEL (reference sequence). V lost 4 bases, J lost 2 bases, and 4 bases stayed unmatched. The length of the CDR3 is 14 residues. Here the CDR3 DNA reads TGTGCCAGCAGCCCGGGGGGACTAGCCTACGAGCAGTACTTC. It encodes CASSPGGLAYEQYF.

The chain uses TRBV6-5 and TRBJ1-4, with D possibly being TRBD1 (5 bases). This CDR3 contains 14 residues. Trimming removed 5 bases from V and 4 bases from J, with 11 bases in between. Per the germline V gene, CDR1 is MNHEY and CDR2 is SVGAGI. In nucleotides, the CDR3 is TGTGCCAGCAGTCGCGGGGGGAGTAATGAAAAACTGTTTTTT. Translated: CASSRGGSNEKLFF.

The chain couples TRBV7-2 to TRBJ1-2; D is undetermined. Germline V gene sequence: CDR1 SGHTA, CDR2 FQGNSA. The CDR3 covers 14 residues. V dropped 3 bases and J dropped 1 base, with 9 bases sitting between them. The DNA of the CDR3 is TGTGCCAGCAGCTTTTCTGGCAATAACTATGGCTACACCTTC. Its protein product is CASSFSGNNYGYTF.

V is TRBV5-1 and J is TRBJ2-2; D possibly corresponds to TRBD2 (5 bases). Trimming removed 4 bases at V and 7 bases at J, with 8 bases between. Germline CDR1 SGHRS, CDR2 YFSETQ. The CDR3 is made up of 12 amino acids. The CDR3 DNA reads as TGCGCCAGCAGCCCTGCGGGCGGGGAGCTGTTTTTT. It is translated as CASSPAGGELFF.

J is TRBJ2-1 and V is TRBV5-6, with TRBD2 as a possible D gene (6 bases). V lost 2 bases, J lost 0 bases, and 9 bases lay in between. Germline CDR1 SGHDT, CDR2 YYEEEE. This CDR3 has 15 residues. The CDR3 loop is CASSFRGGSYNEQFF. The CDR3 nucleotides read TGTGCCAGCAGCTTCCGGGGAGGCTCCTACAATGAGCAGTTCTTC. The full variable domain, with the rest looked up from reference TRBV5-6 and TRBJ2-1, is DAGVTQSPTHLIKTRGQQVTLRCSPKSGHDTVSWYQQALGQGPQFIFQYYEEEERQRGNFPDRFSGHQFPNYSSELNVNALLLGDSALYLCASSFRGGSYNEQFFGPGTRLTVL.

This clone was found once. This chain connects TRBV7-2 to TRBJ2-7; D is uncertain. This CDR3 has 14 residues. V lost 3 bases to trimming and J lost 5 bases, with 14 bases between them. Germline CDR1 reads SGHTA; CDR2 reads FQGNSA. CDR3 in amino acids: CASSFFTSSNEQYF. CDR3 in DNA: TGTGCCAGCAGCTTCTTTACTTCGTCCAACGAGCAGTACTTC.

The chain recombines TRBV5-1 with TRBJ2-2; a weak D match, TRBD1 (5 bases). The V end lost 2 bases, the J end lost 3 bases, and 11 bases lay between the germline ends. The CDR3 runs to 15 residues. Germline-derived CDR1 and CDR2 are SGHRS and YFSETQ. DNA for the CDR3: TGCGCCAGCAGCTTTAGGCAGGGCCACACCGGGGAGCTGTTTTTT. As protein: CASSFRQGHTGELFF.

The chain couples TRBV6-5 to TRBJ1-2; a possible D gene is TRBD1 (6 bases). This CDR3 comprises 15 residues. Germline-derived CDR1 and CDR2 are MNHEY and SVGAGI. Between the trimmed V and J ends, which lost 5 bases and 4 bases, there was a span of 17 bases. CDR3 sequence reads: CASSRKAVGGYGYTF. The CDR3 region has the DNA TGTGCCAGCAGTCGTAAAGCAGTAGGGGGCTATGGCTACACCTTC.

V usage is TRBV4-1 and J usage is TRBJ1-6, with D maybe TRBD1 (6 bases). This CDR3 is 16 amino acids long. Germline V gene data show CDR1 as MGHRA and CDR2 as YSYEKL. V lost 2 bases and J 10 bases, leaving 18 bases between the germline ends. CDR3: CASSQPRRGGRSPLHF. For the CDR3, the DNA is TGCGCCAGCAGCCAACCCCGGAGGGGGGGTCGATCACCCCTCCACTTT.

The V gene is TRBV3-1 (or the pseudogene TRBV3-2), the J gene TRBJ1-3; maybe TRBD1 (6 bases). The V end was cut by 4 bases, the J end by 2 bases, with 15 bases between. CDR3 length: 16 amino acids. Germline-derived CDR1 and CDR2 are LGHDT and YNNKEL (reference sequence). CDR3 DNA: TGTGCCAGCAGCCTTAGCCCCGGACAGACTGGAAACACCATATATTTT. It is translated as CASSLSPGQTGNTIYF.

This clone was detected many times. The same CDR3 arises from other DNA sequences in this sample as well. The CDR3: CASSQVRGNSPLHF. CDR3 sequence (DNA): TGCGCCAGCAGCCAAGTCAGGGGTAATTCACCCCTCCACTTT. This sequence joins TRBV4-3 and TRBJ1-6, with D possibly TRBD1 on 6 matching bases. The V gene's germline CDR1 is LGHNA and CDR2 YSLEER. This CDR3 is built from 14 residues. The V and J ends lost 1 base and 6 bases respectively, with 7 bases between them.

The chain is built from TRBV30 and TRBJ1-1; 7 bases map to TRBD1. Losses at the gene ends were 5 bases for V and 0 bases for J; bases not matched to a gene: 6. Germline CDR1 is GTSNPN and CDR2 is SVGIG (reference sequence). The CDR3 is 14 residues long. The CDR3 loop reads CAWVTGTMNTEAFF. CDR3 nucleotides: TGTGCCTGGGTGACAGGGACCATGAACACTGAAGCTTTCTTT.

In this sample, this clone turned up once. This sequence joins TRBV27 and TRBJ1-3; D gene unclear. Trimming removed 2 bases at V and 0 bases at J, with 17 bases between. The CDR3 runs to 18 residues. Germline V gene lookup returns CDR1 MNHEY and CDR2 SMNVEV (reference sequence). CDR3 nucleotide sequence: TGTGCCAGCAGTTTAAGGCACAGAATGAAGAGCTCTGGAAACACCATATATTTT. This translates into CASSLRHRMKSSGNTIYF.

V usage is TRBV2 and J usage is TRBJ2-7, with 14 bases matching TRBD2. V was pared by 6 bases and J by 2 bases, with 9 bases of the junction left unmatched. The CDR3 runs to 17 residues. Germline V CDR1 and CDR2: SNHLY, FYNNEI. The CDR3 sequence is CASSGTSGGGGPYEQYF. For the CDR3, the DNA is TGTGCCAGCAGCGGGACTAGCGGGGGAGGAGGGCCCTACGAGCAGTACTTC.

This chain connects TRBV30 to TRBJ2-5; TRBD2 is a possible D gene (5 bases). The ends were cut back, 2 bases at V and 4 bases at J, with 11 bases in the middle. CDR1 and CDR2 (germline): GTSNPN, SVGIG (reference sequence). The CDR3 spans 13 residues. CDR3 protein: CAWSFTSGETQYF. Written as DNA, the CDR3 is TGTGCCTGGAGTTTCACTAGTGGAGAGACCCAGTACTTC.

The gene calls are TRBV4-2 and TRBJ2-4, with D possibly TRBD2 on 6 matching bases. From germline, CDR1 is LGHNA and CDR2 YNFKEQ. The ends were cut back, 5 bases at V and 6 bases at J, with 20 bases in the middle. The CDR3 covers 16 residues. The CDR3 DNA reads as TGTGCCAGCAGCGTGCAAAGCGGGCCTGGATCAAACATTCAGTACTTC. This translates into CASSVQSGPGSNIQYF.

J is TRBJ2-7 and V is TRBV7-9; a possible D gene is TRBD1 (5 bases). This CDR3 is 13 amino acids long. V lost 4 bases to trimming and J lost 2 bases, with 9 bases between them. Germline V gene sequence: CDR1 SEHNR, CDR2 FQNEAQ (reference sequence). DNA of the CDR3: TGTGCCAGCAGCTACGCAGGGCCCTACGAGCAGTACTTC. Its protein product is CASSYAGPYEQYF.

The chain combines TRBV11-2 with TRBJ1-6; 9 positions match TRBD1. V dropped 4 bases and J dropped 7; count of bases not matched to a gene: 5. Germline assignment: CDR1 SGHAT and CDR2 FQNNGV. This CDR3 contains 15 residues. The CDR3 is CASSSRQGENSPLHF. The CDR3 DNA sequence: TGTGCCAGCAGCTCCCGACAGGGGGAGAATTCACCCCTCCACTTT.

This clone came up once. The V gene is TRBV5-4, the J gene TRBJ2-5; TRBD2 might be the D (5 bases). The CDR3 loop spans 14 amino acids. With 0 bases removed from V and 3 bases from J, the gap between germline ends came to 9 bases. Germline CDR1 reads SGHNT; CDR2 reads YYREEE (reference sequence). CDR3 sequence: CASSLGQLEETQYF. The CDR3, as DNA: TGTGCCAGCAGCTTGGGGCAACTAGAAGAGACCCAGTACTTC.

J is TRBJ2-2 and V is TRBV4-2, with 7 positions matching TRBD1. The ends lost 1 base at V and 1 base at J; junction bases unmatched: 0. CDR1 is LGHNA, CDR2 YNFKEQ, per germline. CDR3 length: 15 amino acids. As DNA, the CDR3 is TGTGCCAGCAGCCAAGGGACAGGGAACACCGGGGAGCTGTTTTTT. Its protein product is CASSQGTGNTGELFF.

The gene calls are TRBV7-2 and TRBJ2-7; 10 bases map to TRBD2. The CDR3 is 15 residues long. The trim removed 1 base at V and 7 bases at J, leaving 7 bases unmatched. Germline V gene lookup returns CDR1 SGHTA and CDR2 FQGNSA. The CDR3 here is CASSLGAGGPWEQYF. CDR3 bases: TGTGCCAGCAGCTTAGGAGCGGGGGGGCCGTGGGAGCAGTACTTC.

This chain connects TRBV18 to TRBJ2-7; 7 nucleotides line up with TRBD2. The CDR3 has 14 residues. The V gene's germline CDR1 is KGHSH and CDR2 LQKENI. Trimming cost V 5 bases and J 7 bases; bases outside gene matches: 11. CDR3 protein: CASSATSASKEQYF. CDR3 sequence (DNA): TGTGCCAGCTCAGCTACTAGCGCCAGTAAGGAGCAGTACTTC.

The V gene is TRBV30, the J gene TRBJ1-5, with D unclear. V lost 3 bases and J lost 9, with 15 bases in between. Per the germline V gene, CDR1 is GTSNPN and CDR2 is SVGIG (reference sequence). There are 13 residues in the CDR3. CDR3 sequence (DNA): TGTGCCTGGAGACGAGCCTCCCCGGGGCCCCAGCATTTT. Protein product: CAWRRASPGPQHF.

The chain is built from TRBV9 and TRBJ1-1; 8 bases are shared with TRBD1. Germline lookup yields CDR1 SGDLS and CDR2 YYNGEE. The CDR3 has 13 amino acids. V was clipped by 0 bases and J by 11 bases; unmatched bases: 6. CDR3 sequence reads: CASSVVSDRGAFF. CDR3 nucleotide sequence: TGTGCCAGCAGCGTAGTGAGTGACAGGGGTGCTTTCTTT.

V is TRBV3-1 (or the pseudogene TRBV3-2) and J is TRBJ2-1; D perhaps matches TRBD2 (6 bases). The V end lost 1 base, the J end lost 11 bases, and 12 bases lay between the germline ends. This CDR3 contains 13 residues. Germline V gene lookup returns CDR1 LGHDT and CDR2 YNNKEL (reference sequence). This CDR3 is CASSQGRGLKQFF. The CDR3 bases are TGTGCCAGCAGCCAAGGCCGGGGACTTAAGCAGTTCTTC.

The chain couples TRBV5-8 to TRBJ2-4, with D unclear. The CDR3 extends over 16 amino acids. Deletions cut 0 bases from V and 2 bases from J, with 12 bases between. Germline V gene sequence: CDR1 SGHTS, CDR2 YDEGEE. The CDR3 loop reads CASSLGHQPSKNIQYF. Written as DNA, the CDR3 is TGTGCCAGCAGCTTGGGACACCAACCGTCCAAAAACATTCAGTACTTC.

CDR3 nucleotides: TGTGCCAGCAGCGCCCGTAGGACAGATGGCTACACCTTC. It translates to CASSARRTDGYTF. The chain links TRBV9 to TRBJ1-2; D may be TRBD1 (6 bases). V lost 3 bases to trimming and J lost 6 bases, with 12 bases between them. Looked up from germline, CDR1 is SGDLS and CDR2 is YYNGEE. The CDR3 is 13 residues long.

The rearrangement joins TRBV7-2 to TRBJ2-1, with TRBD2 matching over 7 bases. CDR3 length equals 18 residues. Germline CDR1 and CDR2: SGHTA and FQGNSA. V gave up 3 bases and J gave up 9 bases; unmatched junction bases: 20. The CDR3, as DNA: TGTGCCAGCAGCTTGCCGGGACTGAATGGGGCGGGAGAGGGTGAGCAGTTCTTC. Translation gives CASSLPGLNGAGEGEQFF.